This T cell receptor beta chain was observed in a study of blood T cells in healthy people across ages. Findings of the study overall: Higher diversity, along with more naive CD4+ cells, distinguished long-lived donors from aged donors. Roughly linearly, TCR beta diversity per million T cells fell as age increased.

With a J-beta primer mix and a sample-barcoded 5' primer, a second PCR ran about 7 to 12 cycles. MiXCR was run by TCRdb on the 5' RACE reads, yielding one entry per CDR3 protein. The sample contains about 720,000 distinct CDR3 sequences, more than 20% of which appear only once. This clonotype was counted only a few times. Its antigen is not known. Compared with germline, one end of the junction differs, possibly owing to a read error. Germline CDR1 reads DFQATT; CDR2 reads SNEGSKA (reference sequence). There are 13 residues in the CDR3. The same data also went into a second study, on T cells of mothers and their children. From that study: For each mother, over 9 million TCR beta CDR3 reads were obtained, and for each child, 2.5 million to 3 million.

The sequenced sample consisted of blood. The TCR was taken from a boy younger than 18 in good health. The chain has TRBV20-1 and TRBJ2-5, with D tentatively TRBD1 (5 bases). Gene TRBJ2-7 matches the end of the DNA better, so the J call may be wrong. The CDR3 sequence is CSAAPSDNREQYF. As DNA, the CDR3 is TGTAGTGCAGCCCCCTCGGACAATCGCGAGCAGTACTTC.